This is a list of T cell receptor beta chains from one sample in a study of blood T cell repertoires in COVID-19. Sequencing was performed with immunoSEQ multiplex PCR; in TCRdb, only in-frame clones are kept and a portion is missing. The sample has around 80,000 clones; 75% to 95% are singletons. The material sequenced was peripheral blood. Every receptor here comes from a woman older than 75 with acute or convalescent COVID-19. Both conserved end residues are part of each CDR3.

V gene: TRBV24-1
J gene: TRBJ2-2
CDR3 protein: CATSERGTGELFF

V gene: TRBV18
J gene: TRBJ2-7
CDR3 protein: CASSLKSSYEQYF

V gene: TRBV7-9
J gene: TRBJ1-2
CDR3 protein: CASSLDGQNYGYTF

V gene: TRBV6-2/TRBV6-3
J gene: TRBJ2-1
CDR3 protein: CASSYNLGLAGKMYNEQFF

V gene: TRBV3-1/TRBV3-2
J gene: TRBJ1-4
CDR3 protein: CASTLRGIGYEKLFF

V gene: TRBV19
J gene: TRBJ1-5
CDR3 protein: CASGTGGENQPQHF

V gene: TRBV24-1
J gene: TRBJ1-4
CDR3 protein: CATEWLRTDEKLFF

V gene: TRBV6-5
J gene: TRBJ2-7
CDR3 protein: CASTPRGSGSYEQYF

V gene: TRBV5-1
J gene: TRBJ2-7
CDR3 protein: CASSLARTGMGFYEQYF

V gene: TRBV4-1
J gene: TRBJ1-3
CDR3 protein: CASSQLVTGTGKDTIYF